This is a list of T cell receptor beta chains from one sample in a study of immune cell composition in non-small cell lung cancer. This table comes from immunoSEQ multiplex PCR, and its TCRdb copy is limited to in-frame clones, with some not included. The data hold around 4,100 clones, with over 70% observed a single time. The sample comprised lung tumor tissue. Receptor source: a human donor with non-small cell lung cancer. CDR3s include the opening cysteine and the closing phenylalanine or tryptophan. Each record gives: D gene, V gene, clone size, J gene, CDR3 protein, CDR3 DNA. The D gene is left open where the match is weak. The listing skips clone size in some rows; elsewhere it reads once, few, many or a size class.

D gene: -
V gene: TRBV14
clone size: few
J gene: TRBJ1-6
CDR3 protein: CASSAQGDSPLHF
CDR3 DNA: TGTGCCAGCAGCGCGCAGGGAGATTCACCCCTCCACTTT

D gene: -
V gene: TRBV7-9
clone size: -
J gene: TRBJ1-5
CDR3 protein: CASSFSGQGNQPQHF
CDR3 DNA: TGTGCCAGCAGCTTTTCGGGGCAGGGAAATCAGCCCCAGCATTTT

D gene: -
V gene: TRBV5-4
clone size: -
J gene: TRBJ2-7
CDR3 protein: CASSLDAAYEQYF
CDR3 DNA: TGTGCCAGCAGCTTGGACGCGGCATACGAGCAGTACTTC

D gene: -
V gene: TRBV7-3
clone size: few
J gene: TRBJ2-2
CDR3 protein: CASSPRVNTGELFF
CDR3 DNA: TGTGCCAGCAGCCCACGAGTTAACACCGGGGAGCTGTTTTTT

D gene: -
V gene: TRBV5-8
clone size: -
J gene: TRBJ2-7
CDR3 protein: CASSLGPPTYEQYF
CDR3 DNA: TGTGCCAGCAGCTTAGGTCCCCCGACGTACGAGCAGTACTTC

D gene: -
V gene: TRBV21-1
clone size: large
J gene: TRBJ1-3
CDR3 protein: CASSKLIPGIASGNTIYF
CDR3 DNA: TGTGCCAGCAGCAAATTAATCCCAGGGATCGCCTCTGGAAACACCATATATTTT

D gene: -
V gene: TRBV28
clone size: -
J gene: TRBJ1-5
CDR3 protein: CASYVQGSNQPQHF
CDR3 DNA: TGTGCCAGTTACGTACAGGGAAGCAATCAGCCCCAGCATTTT

D gene: -
V gene: TRBV7-2
clone size: -
J gene: TRBJ2-7
CDR3 protein: CASNSRGKTGEQYF
CDR3 DNA: TGTGCCAGCAATTCCCGTGGCAAGACGGGAGAGCAGTACTTC

D gene: -
V gene: TRBV5-1
clone size: few
J gene: TRBJ2-3
CDR3 protein: CASSFILAENTDTQYF
CDR3 DNA: TGCGCCAGCAGCTTCATTCTTGCGGAAAACACAGATACGCAGTATTTT

D gene: TRBD2
V gene: TRBV4-3
clone size: -
J gene: TRBJ2-1
CDR3 protein: CASSPLAGDRNEQFF
CDR3 DNA: TGCGCCAGCAGCCCCCTAGCGGGAGATCGGAATGAGCAGTTCTTC

D gene: TRBD2
V gene: TRBV7-8
clone size: -
J gene: TRBJ2-5
CDR3 protein: CASSLSFTGSGEMVETQYF
CDR3 DNA: TGTGCCAGCAGCTTATCATTTACCGGTAGCGGGGAGATGGTAGAGACCCAGTACTTC

D gene: TRBD1
V gene: TRBV29-1
clone size: -
J gene: TRBJ1-2
CDR3 protein: CSVKDRGNFGYTF
CDR3 DNA: TGCAGCGTTAAAGACAGGGGCAATTTTGGCTACACCTTC

D gene: TRBD1
V gene: TRBV9
clone size: -
J gene: TRBJ2-5
CDR3 protein: CASSVDRGQETQYF
CDR3 DNA: TGTGCCAGCAGCGTAGACAGGGGGCAAGAGACCCAGTACTTC

D gene: TRBD1
V gene: TRBV28
clone size: -
J gene: TRBJ1-2
CDR3 protein: CASSLTGGYGYTF
CDR3 DNA: TGTGCCAGCAGTTTGACAGGGGGCTATGGCTACACCTTC

D gene: -
V gene: TRBV27
clone size: -
J gene: TRBJ2-7
CDR3 protein: CASSSTVAGEQYF
CDR3 DNA: TGTGCCAGCAGTTCGACAGTGGCCGGGGAGCAGTACTTC

D gene: TRBD1
V gene: TRBV11-2
clone size: few
J gene: TRBJ1-1
CDR3 protein: CASSSFTGGTEAFF
CDR3 DNA: TGTGCCAGCAGCTCATTTACAGGGGGGACTGAAGCTTTCTTT

D gene: TRBD1
V gene: TRBV6-6
clone size: -
J gene: TRBJ1-6
CDR3 protein: CASIRQGSYNSPLHF
CDR3 DNA: TGTGCCAGCATCCGACAGGGCTCATATAATTCACCCCTCCACTTT

D gene: TRBD2
V gene: TRBV18
clone size: -
J gene: TRBJ2-7
CDR3 protein: CASSTRLAGPSYEQYF
CDR3 DNA: TGTGCCAGCTCAACCAGACTAGCGGGGCCCTCCTACGAGCAGTACTTC

D gene: -
V gene: TRBV27
clone size: medium-sized
J gene: TRBJ1-6
CDR3 protein: CASSSLWGMTPSSYNSPLHF
CDR3 DNA: TGTGCCAGCAGTTCTCTCTGGGGGATGACACCCAGCTCCTATAATTCACCCCTCCACTTT

D gene: TRBD1
V gene: TRBV4-1
clone size: -
J gene: TRBJ1-1
CDR3 protein: CASSQSTGGSITEAFF
CDR3 DNA: TGCGCCAGCAGCCAAAGCACAGGGGGCAGCATCACTGAAGCTTTCTTT

D gene: -
V gene: TRBV7-2
clone size: -
J gene: TRBJ2-7
CDR3 protein: CASSPLARPSEQYF
CDR3 DNA: TGTGCCAGCAGCCCCCTAGCTCGCCCCTCCGAGCAGTACTTC

D gene: -
V gene: TRBV28
clone size: -
J gene: TRBJ1-2
CDR3 protein: CASFRDGHSFGYTF
CDR3 DNA: TGTGCCAGCTTCCGGGACGGACACTCTTTTGGCTACACCTTC

D gene: -
V gene: TRBV18
clone size: once
J gene: TRBJ2-1
CDR3 protein: CASSRPGDNEQFF
CDR3 DNA: TGTGCCAGCTCACGACCGGGGGACAATGAGCAGTTCTTC

D gene: TRBD1
V gene: TRBV28
clone size: -
J gene: TRBJ1-5
CDR3 protein: CASRGGQGGNQPQHF
CDR3 DNA: TGTGCCAGCAGGGGAGGGCAGGGGGGCAATCAGCCCCAGCATTTT

D gene: -
V gene: TRBV5-1
clone size: once
J gene: TRBJ1-2
CDR3 protein: CASSRSTPDVDSYTF
CDR3 DNA: TGCGCCAGCAGCCGTTCCACCCCAGACGTAGACAGCTACACCTTC

D gene: TRBD1
V gene: TRBV5-5
clone size: -
J gene: TRBJ2-7
CDR3 protein: CASSSTGGDGEQYF
CDR3 DNA: TGTGCCAGCAGCTCGACAGGGGGCGATGGCGAGCAGTACTTC

D gene: TRBD1
V gene: TRBV11-1
clone size: few
J gene: TRBJ2-7
CDR3 protein: CASSRDRGSYEQYF
CDR3 DNA: TGTGCCAGCAGCCGGGACAGGGGATCCTACGAGCAGTACTTC

D gene: -
V gene: TRBV13
clone size: -
J gene: TRBJ1-6
CDR3 protein: CASGWGQGNNSPLHF
CDR3 DNA: TGTGCCAGCGGCTGGGGGCAGGGAAATAATTCACCCCTCCACTTT

D gene: TRBD1
V gene: TRBV30
clone size: once
J gene: TRBJ1-1
CDR3 protein: CAWSVGWTGVNTEAFF
CDR3 DNA: TGTGCCTGGAGTGTGGGTTGGACAGGAGTTAACACTGAAGCTTTCTTT

D gene: -
V gene: TRBV19
clone size: few
J gene: TRBJ1-5
CDR3 protein: CASSISAGGHQPQHF
CDR3 DNA: TGTGCCAGTAGTATAAGTGCGGGGGGCCATCAGCCCCAGCATTTT

D gene: TRBD2
V gene: TRBV7-2
clone size: -
J gene: TRBJ2-5
CDR3 protein: CASRLGTTSGETQYF
CDR3 DNA: TGTGCCAGCAGACTTGGGACGACTAGCGGGGAGACCCAGTACTTC

D gene: TRBD2
V gene: TRBV9
clone size: -
J gene: TRBJ2-5
CDR3 protein: CASSVRSGRGVQETQYF
CDR3 DNA: TGTGCCAGCAGCGTCCGAAGTGGTCGGGGGGTACAAGAGACCCAGTACTTC

D gene: -
V gene: TRBV5-1
clone size: -
J gene: TRBJ2-5
CDR3 protein: CASSLYRGGETQYF
CDR3 DNA: TGCGCCAGCAGCTTGTACAGGGGGGGAGAGACCCAGTACTTC

D gene: -
V gene: TRBV6-5
clone size: few
J gene: TRBJ2-7
CDR3 protein: CASSYQGPIGDEQYF
CDR3 DNA: TGTGCCAGCAGTTACCAGGGCCCGATCGGCGACGAGCAGTACTTC

D gene: TRBD1
V gene: TRBV27
clone size: few
J gene: TRBJ2-7
CDR3 protein: CASSSLDRDRVTYEQYF
CDR3 DNA: TGTGCCAGCAGTTCACTGGACCGGGACAGGGTGACCTACGAGCAGTACTTC

D gene: -
V gene: TRBV11-1
clone size: -
J gene: TRBJ2-1
CDR3 protein: CASSLGSASYNEQFF
CDR3 DNA: TGTGCCAGCAGCTTAGGGTCAGCATCCTACAATGAGCAGTTCTTC

D gene: TRBD1
V gene: TRBV6-1
clone size: -
J gene: TRBJ2-7
CDR3 protein: CASRETGGPIIQYF
CDR3 DNA: TGTGCCAGCAGAGAGACAGGGGGCCCGATAATTCAGTACTTC

D gene: TRBD1
V gene: TRBV19
clone size: -
J gene: TRBJ2-4
CDR3 protein: CASSRDREDIQYF
CDR3 DNA: TGTGCCAGTAGTAGGGACAGGGAGGACATTCAGTACTTC

D gene: TRBD1
V gene: TRBV19
clone size: -
J gene: TRBJ1-2
CDR3 protein: CASSTGGGYTF
CDR3 DNA: TGTGCCAGTAGTACAGGGGGCGGCTACACCTTC

D gene: TRBD1
V gene: TRBV2
clone size: -
J gene: TRBJ1-1
CDR3 protein: CASRDRAFTEAFF
CDR3 DNA: TGTGCCAGCAGGGACAGGGCTTTCACTGAAGCTTTCTTT

D gene: TRBD1
V gene: TRBV19
clone size: few
J gene: TRBJ1-5
CDR3 protein: CASSIRPVGGGQPQHF
CDR3 DNA: TGTGCCAGTAGCATCAGGCCAGTAGGGGGCGGTCAGCCCCAGCATTTT

D gene: -
V gene: TRBV7-3
clone size: -
J gene: TRBJ1-1
CDR3 protein: CASSLTPLTEAFF
CDR3 DNA: TGTGCCAGCAGCTTGACTCCTCTTACTGAAGCTTTCTTT

D gene: TRBD1
V gene: TRBV6-1
clone size: -
J gene: TRBJ1-2
CDR3 protein: CASSEEGQNFYGYTF
CDR3 DNA: TGTGCCAGCAGTGAAGAGGGACAGAATTTCTATGGCTACACCTTC